This T cell receptor (beta chain) was found in a study of blood T cell repertoires in COVID-19. Seattle enrolled patients during active infection and tracked them longitudinally. This clone was detected only once. Sequencing was performed with immunoSEQ multiplex PCR; in TCRdb, only in-frame clones are kept and a portion is missing. The profile covers a few hundred thousand clones, with approximately 89% appearing a single time and 3.9% taken by the ten largest. V lost 6 bases and J 4 bases, leaving 18 bases between the germline ends. The germline V gene encodes CDR1 LGHNA and CDR2 YNFKEQ. The CDR3 has 16 amino acids.

The TCR sequence derives from a woman aged 55 to 70 with COVID-19, enrolled during active disease. V and J are TRBV4-2 and TRBJ2-2, with D possibly being TRBD2 (7 bases). The sequenced sample was peripheral blood. CDR3 in DNA: TGTGCCAGCAGGGTAGGGGGGGGGACGGCCACCGGGGAGCTGTTTTTT. Protein product: CASRVGGGTATGELFF.